Listed below are T cell receptor beta chains from one sample, sequenced in a study of blood T cell repertoires in COVID-19. Profiled with immunoSEQ multiplex PCR; TCRdb holds only in-frame clones, not every one. The sample holds about 59,000 clones, roughly four fifths seen once. The sequenced sample was peripheral blood. Receptor source: a human donor in a cohort sampled during active COVID-19. The CDR3 runs from the conserved cysteine through the conserved F or W. The D gene is left open where the match is weak. Size is omitted from some rows. Given values are once, few, many or a class for expanded clones.

v_call	j_call	clone_size	d_call	cdr3_nt	cdr3_aa
TRBV5-4	TRBJ2-5	few	TRBD2	TGTGCCAGCAGCTCGAAACTAGCGGCTCAAGAGACCCAGTACTTC	CASSSKLAAQETQYF
TRBV12-5	TRBJ2-2	-	TRBD2	TGTGCTAGTGGACAACTAGCGGGATCTTCAGGGGAGCTGTTTTTT	CASGQLAGSSGELFF
TRBV9	TRBJ2-1	-	TRBD2	TGTGCCAGCAGCCCCGGGACTAGCGTAAACAATGAGCAGTTCTTC	CASSPGTSVNNEQFF
TRBV7-2	TRBJ2-7	-	TRBD2	TGTGCCAGCAGCTTAGTGAGCGGGAGGGCCGTTAACGAGCAGTACTTC	CASSLVSGRAVNEQYF
TRBV3-1/TRBV3-2	TRBJ1-6	-	TRBD1	TGTGCCAGCAGCCACCCAGGACAGGGTTACAATTCACCCCTCCACTTT	CASSHPGQGYNSPLHF
TRBV7-8	TRBJ1-5	-	TRBD1	TGTGCCAGCAGCTTAGGAACGCAGGGGGTCCTTGGGCAGCCCCAGCATTTT	CASSLGTQGVLGQPQHF
TRBV20-1	TRBJ2-1	-	TRBD2	TGCAGTGCTAGTAGCGGGAGCAGAGTCTACAATGAGCAGTTCTTC	CSASSGSRVYNEQFF
TRBV27	TRBJ2-7	-	TRBD1	TGTGCCAGCAGTGCCCGGACAGGGTCCTACGAGCAGTACTTC	CASSARTGSYEQYF
TRBV6-5	TRBJ1-2	-	-	TGTGCCAGCAGGATGGCGGAAGCGGTGAACTATGGCTACACCTTC	CASRMAEAVNYGYTF
TRBV4-3	TRBJ1-6	few	-	TGCGCCAGCAGCCCGAGCAACAATTCACCCCTCCACTTT	CASSPSNNSPLHF
TRBV27	TRBJ2-1	-	-	TGTGCCAGCAGTCCCCTAGGCTCCTACAATGAGCAGTTCTTC	CASSPLGSYNEQFF
TRBV19	TRBJ2-7	medium-sized	TRBD2	TGTGCCAGTAGTATAGCGGGAGGTGCCTACGAGCAGTACTTC	CASSIAGGAYEQYF
TRBV30	TRBJ2-7	once	TRBD2	TGTGCCTGGAGTGGGCCGGGACTAGCCTTCCCAAGGGCCTACGAGCAGTACTTC	CAWSGPGLAFPRAYEQYF
TRBV19	TRBJ1-2	-	-	TGTGCCAGTAGTGTCACACGGTCCGGAGGCTATGGCTACACCTTC	CASSVTRSGGYGYTF
TRBV7-2	TRBJ2-3	-	TRBD2	TGTGCCAGCAGCCAGGGACTAGCGGGAGGGCAAGATACGCAGTATTTT	CASSQGLAGGQDTQYF
TRBV9	TRBJ1-3	-	TRBD1	TGTGCCAGCAGCCCGGGACAGGGTTTCTCTGGAAACACCATATATTTT	CASSPGQGFSGNTIYF
TRBV24-1	TRBJ1-2	-	-	TGTGCCACCAGTGATCCCACCCAGACTTTTAACTATGGCTACACCTTC	CATSDPTQTFNYGYTF
TRBV10-1	TRBJ1-4	-	TRBD1	TGCGCCAGCAGTCCGGACAGGGAAGAGGAAAAACTGTTTTTT	CASSPDREEEKLFF
TRBV7-9	TRBJ2-1	-	-	TGTGCCAGCAGCTTCCGGACAGCCTTACTAGATGAGCAGTTCTTC	CASSFRTALLDEQFF
TRBV7-8	TRBJ1-1	-	-	TGTGCCAGCAGCTCGACAGGACCCACTGAAGCTTTCTTT	CASSSTGPTEAFF
TRBV29-1	TRBJ2-5	-	-	TGCAGCGTTGAAGTTAGGGGCGAAACCCAAGAGACCCAGTACTTC	CSVEVRGETQETQYF
TRBV7-8	TRBJ2-5	-	TRBD2	TGTGCCAGCATCCAACAAGGGACTAGCGGGAGAAGTTGGGAGACCCAGTACTTC	CASIQQGTSGRSWETQYF
TRBV30	TRBJ2-7	-	-	TGTGCCTGGAGTGGTCAACTTGGGGGGTCCTACGAGCAGTACTTC	CAWSGQLGGSYEQYF
TRBV29-1	TRBJ1-2	-	TRBD1	TGCAGCGTTGTAGGACAGGGTAGCAACGGCTACACCTTC	CSVVGQGSNGYTF
TRBV9	TRBJ1-6	-	-	TGTGCCAGCAGCGTAGCTGGCCAGTTTAATTCACCCCTCCACTTT	CASSVAGQFNSPLHF
TRBV5-5	TRBJ2-1	-	TRBD1	TGTGCCAGCAGCTCTCAGGGGGCGTCCTACAATGAGCAGTTCTTC	CASSSQGASYNEQFF
TRBV27	TRBJ2-1	-	TRBD1	TGTGCCAGCAGTTTAATCCGGGACAGTTGGAGCAATGAGCAGTTCTTC	CASSLIRDSWSNEQFF
TRBV14	TRBJ2-5	-	-	TGTGCCAGCAGCCAAGATAGATCTTCGACCCAGTACTTC	CASSQDRSSTQYF
TRBV6-5	TRBJ2-1	-	TRBD2	TGTGCCAGCAGTTTACGTCGTCCCGGGGGGTTTGAGCAGTTCTTC	CASSLRRPGGFEQFF
TRBV5-5	TRBJ2-1	-	TRBD2	TGTGCCAGCAGACACAACCTCGGGACTAGCTTTTTCAATGAGCAGTTCTTC	CASRHNLGTSFFNEQFF
TRBV4-3	TRBJ2-3	-	TRBD2	TGCGCCAGCGCCGCGAGGGGGGGACTAGCGGGAGGGCCGGGGGGAGATACGCAGTATTTT	CASAARGGLAGGPGGDTQYF
TRBV28	TRBJ2-1	once	-	TGTGCCAGCAGCCGAGGACAGGGTAGCGGGTTATCCTACAATGAGCAGTTCTTC	CASSRGQGSGLSYNEQFF
TRBV10-3	TRBJ2-7	-	-	TGTGCCATCAGTGCCGGGAGTGGCTACGAGCAGTACTTC	CAISAGSGYEQYF
TRBV5-1	TRBJ1-6	-	TRBD1	TGCGCCAGCAGCTTGGGACAGGGTAATTCACCCCTCCACTTT	CASSLGQGNSPLHF
TRBV28	TRBJ2-6	-	-	TGTGCCAGCAGCCGTCCCCTCTCCGGGGCCAACGTCCTGACTTTC	CASSRPLSGANVLTF
TRBV5-1	TRBJ2-7	-	TRBD1	TGCGCCAGCAGCGATCCGGGACAGAACTACGAGCAGTACTTC	CASSDPGQNYEQYF
TRBV7-9	TRBJ2-2	once	TRBD1	TGTGCCAGCAGCCCTGGGGGACAGGGGCTAAAGGACGGGGAGCTGTTTTTT	CASSPGGQGLKDGELFF
TRBV6-5	TRBJ2-5	-	TRBD1	TGTGCCAGCACCAGTTTGACAGGGGGCCAAGAGACCCAGTACTTC	CASTSLTGGQETQYF
TRBV11-2	TRBJ2-7	-	TRBD2	TGTGCCAGCAGCTTGGGGGGGTCCCTGGACGAGCAGTACTTC	CASSLGGSLDEQYF
TRBV7-2	TRBJ2-1	-	TRBD2	TGTGCCAGCTTGTGGTTAGCGGGAGAGCAGTTCTTC	CASLWLAGEQFF
TRBV6-5	TRBJ1-1	-	-	TGTGCCAGCAGTCGAGGTGGAGGAATGAACACTGAAGCTTTCTTT	CASSRGGGMNTEAFF
TRBV24-1	TRBJ2-3	once	TRBD2	TGTGCCACCAGTGATTTAAAAGCGGGAGGAACAGATACGCAGTATTTT	CATSDLKAGGTDTQYF
TRBV10-3	TRBJ2-3	-	TRBD2	TGTGCCATCAGTAGCGGGAGCTTAGATACGCAGTATTTT	CAISSGSLDTQYF
TRBV11-2	TRBJ2-3	-	-	TGTGCCAGCAGCTTAGGTACAGGGTTCGTAGATACGCAGTATTTT	CASSLGTGFVDTQYF
TRBV6-5	TRBJ2-3	-	TRBD1	TGTGCCAGCAGTCGTAAAGGACAGGGGTGGGATACGCAGTATTTT	CASSRKGQGWDTQYF
TRBV18	TRBJ1-6	-	-	TGTGCCAGCTCACCCCTGGGGGGGGTATCGGATTCACCCCTCCACTTT	CASSPLGGVSDSPLHF
TRBV19	TRBJ2-4	-	TRBD1	TGTGCCAGTAGTTCCCGGACAGGGGAGGGGAAAAACATTCAGTACTTC	CASSSRTGEGKNIQYF
TRBV7-9	TRBJ2-3	-	-	TGTGCCAGCAGCCTCACTACGTCCACAGATACGCAGTATTTT	CASSLTTSTDTQYF
TRBV2	TRBJ2-7	-	TRBD2	TGTGCCAGCAGTCAATCTAGCGGGAGGTCCGAGCAGTACTTC	CASSQSSGRSEQYF
TRBV29-1	TRBJ2-4	-	TRBD1	TGCAGCGTTACGGGACAGGGGGCCAAAAACATTCAGTACTTC	CSVTGQGAKNIQYF